Below, 10 T cell receptor beta chains from the same sample are listed, as sequenced in a study of vaccination effects on CD4 cells after COVID-19. Antigen-specific CD4+ T cell clonotypes were called by their expansion after viral peptide-pool culture in ViraFEST. Following an approximately ten-day culture, CD4+ T cells were purified. Participants completed two doses of the BNT162b2 or mRNA-1273 vaccine. Using immunoSEQ multiplex PCR, the repertoire was profiled, and TCRdb retains in-frame clones only, with some absent. Of about 46,000 clones detected, 65% to 75% appear once; the ten largest clones hold roughly 16%. Antigens of these TCRs are unknown. This sample comprised CD4+ T cells from PBMCs cultured with HCoV-OC43 spike peptides, obtained after COVID-19 vaccination. Sample subset: HCoV-OC43 spike overlapping peptide pool stimulation. All receptors derive from a human donor who received a COVID-19 vaccine.

This chain uses TRBV3-1 (or the pseudogene TRBV3-2) with TRBJ2-7; 8 bases are shared with TRBD2. V lost 1 base, J lost 2 bases, and 10 bases stayed unmatched. The germline V gene encodes CDR1 LGHDT and CDR2 YNNKEL (reference sequence). The CDR3 is 17 residues long. CDR3 in DNA: TGTGCCAGCAGCCAAGGACTTTCAGCGGGAGTACCCTACGAGCAGTACTTC. Translation: CASSQGLSAGVPYEQYF.

This chain connects TRBV20-1 to TRBJ2-7, with unresolved D. Trimming stripped 3 bases from V and 5 bases from J, with 17 bases between. CDR1 is DFQATT and CDR2 is SNEGSKA in the germline V gene (reference sequence). The CDR3 covers 14 residues. CDR3 DNA sequence: TGCAGTGCTAGTCATGGTAGTTCCCTAAACGAGCAGTACTTC. Translated: CSASHGSSLNEQYF.

This clone was observed a single time. This chain connects TRBV19 to TRBJ2-5; D perhaps matches TRBD2 (6 bases). V was cut by 3 bases and J by 1 base, with 9 bases left in between. Looked up from germline, CDR1 is LNHDA and CDR2 is SQIVND (reference sequence). This CDR3 contains 14 residues. This CDR3 reads CASSINGGQETQYF. In DNA form, the CDR3 reads TGTGCCAGTAGTATCAACGGGGGCCAAGAGACCCAGTACTTC.

This clone was detected only once. V and J are TRBV7-9 and TRBJ2-3; 10 nucleotides align to TRBD1. The V and J ends lost 5 bases and 5 bases, in that order; junction bases with no gene match: 4. CDR1 and CDR2 from the germline V gene are SEHNR and FQNEAQ (reference sequence). The CDR3 sequence is 14 residues long. CDR3 residues: CASSQTGGKDTQYF. CDR3 bases: TGTGCCAGCAGCCAGACAGGGGGCAAAGATACGCAGTATTTT.

The V call is TRBV5-8, the J call TRBJ2-1, with 16 bases matching TRBD2. Trimming took 3 bases from V and 1 from J; bases not matched to a gene: 4. Germline V lookup: CDR1 SGHTS, CDR2 YDEGEE. This CDR3 has 18 amino acids. For the CDR3, the DNA is TGTGCCAGCAGCTGGGGACTAGCGGGGGGGCGTTCCTACAATGAGCAGTTCTTC. Amino acids: CASSWGLAGGRSYNEQFF.

The chain is built from TRBV3-1 (or the pseudogene TRBV3-2) and TRBJ1-3, with D possibly being TRBD1 (6 bases). V lost 5 bases and J 4 bases, leaving 12 bases between the germline ends. The length of the CDR3 is 14 residues. CDR1 LGHDT and CDR2 YNNKEL come from the germline V gene (reference sequence). CDR3 sequence reads: CASSRRTAGNTIYF. The CDR3 region has the DNA TGTGCCAGCAGCAGAAGGACAGCCGGAAACACCATATATTTT.

The J gene is TRBJ2-2, the V gene TRBV5-1; 7 nucleotides align to TRBD1. The CDR3 contains 15 residues. The V gene end was trimmed by 6 bases and the J gene end by 4 bases; junction bases not matched to a gene: 9. CDR1 and CDR2 (germline): SGHRS, YFSETQ. The CDR3 DNA reads as TGCGCCAGCACCGAGGGGGCCCATGGCACCGGGGAGCTGTTTTTT. Protein product: CASTEGAHGTGELFF.

The chain uses TRBV5-1 and TRBJ1-2; TRBD1 matches 10 bases. The CDR3 totals 15 residues. The V gene end was trimmed by 0 bases and the J gene end by 10 bases; junction bases not matched to a gene: 9. Per germline, CDR1 SGHRS and CDR2 YFSETQ. The CDR3 DNA reads TGCGCCAGCAGCTTGGGACCGGGACAGGGGACTTTCTACACCTTC. Its protein product is CASSLGPGQGTFYTF.

This clone was seen a single time. This chain joins TRBV25-1 and TRBJ2-3, with a tentative D call TRBD1 (5 bases). The CDR3 is made up of 13 amino acids. V lost 5 bases to trimming and J lost 1 base, with 7 bases between them. The germline gives CDR1 MGHDK, CDR2 SYGVNS. The CDR3 bases are TGTGCCAGCAGTTTACAGGGCACAGATACGCAGTATTTT. Protein sequence: CASSLQGTDTQYF. Together with reference TRBV25-1 and TRBJ2-3, the CDR3 gives the full variable domain: EADIYQTPRYLVIGTGKKITLECSQTMGHDKMYWYQQDPGMELHLIHYSYGVNSTEKGDLSSESTVSRIRTEHFPLTLESARPSHTSQYLCASSLQGTDTQYFGPGTRLTVL.

The gene calls are TRBV11-2 and TRBJ2-7; D is uncertain. The CDR3 is made up of 10 amino acids. CDR1 and CDR2 from the germline V gene are SGHAT and FQNNGV. The V end was cut by 8 bases, the J end by 6 bases, with 8 bases between. CDR3 DNA: TGTGCCAGCGGCCACCGCGAGCAGTACTTC. Protein product: CASGHREQYF.